The clone carrying this TCR beta chain has a handful of counts. This CDR3 region has 15 residues. J lost 6 bases, V lost 4 bases, and 8 bases had no gene match. Per germline, CDR1 GTSNPN and CDR2 SVGIG (reference sequence). The data are from a study of T cells in Graves' hyperthyroidism and ophthalmopathy. Study-level information: Peripheral blood specimens were obtained at initial diagnosis, prior to any treatment.

It was RNA transcripts that yielded the amplified TCR beta CDR3 regions. Using the HTBI primer set, a first-round RT-PCR was run on the TCR CDR3. One entry per CDR3 protein, called by TCRdb with MiXCR from the multiplex PCR reads. The table lists about half a million distinct CDR3 sequences, around 22% of them singletons. Uncontrolled infection, other autoimmune disease, pregnancy and lactation each barred patients from inclusion. The genes are TRBV30 and TRBJ1-5; 11 bases are a match to TRBD1. Input material: blood. The source of this sequence is a woman under 40 with Graves' ophthalmopathy. The CDR3, as DNA: TGTGCCTGGACGGCGGGACAGGGGGAGGTTCAGCCCCAGCATTTT. Its protein is CAWTAGQGEVQPQHF.